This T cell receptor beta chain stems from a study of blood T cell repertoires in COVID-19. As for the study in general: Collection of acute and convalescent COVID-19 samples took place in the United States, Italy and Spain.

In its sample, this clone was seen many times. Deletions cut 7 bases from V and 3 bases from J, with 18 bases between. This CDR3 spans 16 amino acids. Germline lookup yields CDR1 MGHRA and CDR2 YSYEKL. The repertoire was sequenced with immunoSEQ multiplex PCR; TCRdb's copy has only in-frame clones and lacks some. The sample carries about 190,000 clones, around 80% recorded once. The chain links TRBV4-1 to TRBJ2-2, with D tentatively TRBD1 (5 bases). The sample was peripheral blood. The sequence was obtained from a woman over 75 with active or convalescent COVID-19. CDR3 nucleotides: TGCGCCAGCACCGAAAACGTGCAGGGTGACACCGGGGAGCTGTTTTTT. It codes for CASTENVQGDTGELFF.